This T cell receptor beta chain was captured in a study of Graves' ophthalmopathy and Graves' hyperthyroidism. Germline values: CDR1 LNHDA, CDR2 SQIVND (reference sequence). The CDR3 consists of 19 residues. V was pared by 5 bases and J by 5 bases, with 21 bases of the junction left unmatched. This clonotype has at least ten counts. Amplification targeted the TCR beta CDR3 regions, with RNA transcripts as the source material. HTBI-primed first-round RT-PCR preceded second-round multiplex PCR. MiXCR was run by TCRdb on the multiplex PCR reads, yielding one entry per CDR3 protein. The data contain approximately 45,000 distinct CDR3 sequences, around half of them singletons.

The clonotype comes from an adult man with Graves' ophthalmopathy. The sample taken for sequencing was peripheral blood. The rearrangement links TRBV19 to TRBJ2-5, with TRBD2 matching over 9 bases. CDR3 in amino acids: CASSSHLPIAGAMGETQYF. In nucleotides, the CDR3 is TGTGCCAGTAGTTCCCACCTGCCCATAGCGGGAGCTATGGGGGAGACCCAGTACTTC.